This paragraph covers one TCR beta chain sequence. From the germline J gene comes the end of the CDR3, since the read stops 3 residues before it. Trimming left V 3 bases short and J 0 bases short, with 21 bases between. Germline V gene sequence: CDR1 LGHNA, CDR2 YNFKEQ. CDR3 length equals 18 residues. The sample comes from a study of T cells in women clearing cervical HPV infection. Assay used: immunoSEQ multiplex PCR; TCRdb lists only in-frame clones, some missing. In all, the sample yields around 28,000 clones. This rearrangement joins TRBV4-2 to TRBJ2-7; D perhaps matches TRBD1 (7 bases). The sequenced sample was blood buffy coat. This sequence was found in a woman between 18 and 70 years old with a cervical HPV16 infection that either progressed to CIN3+ or cleared (not recorded which). The CDR3 is CASSHGTAGTAGSYEQYF. CDR3 DNA (partial): TGTGCCAGCAGCCATGGGACAGCAGGGACTGCAGGCTCCTACGAG.